These 32 T cell receptor beta chains share one sample of origin, sequenced in a study of PD-1 blockade in classical Hodgkin lymphoma. Each and every patient relapsed after autologous stem cell transplantation, and patients got differing brentuximab vedotin exposure. Assay: immunoSEQ multiplex PCR; the TCRdb copy retains only in-frame clones and omits some. The sample has some 150,000 clones; around 84% are singletons. The sequencing here drew on peripheral blood mononuclear cells (PBMCs), taken before the second cycle of nivolumab. The receptors here all came from a human donor with classical Hodgkin lymphoma.

The chain employs TRBV10-3 and TRBJ2-2; TRBD1 might be the D (6 bases). V was clipped by 2 bases and J by 4 bases, with 8 bases between them. Per germline, CDR1 ENHRY and CDR2 SYGVKD. The CDR3 has 14 residues. The CDR3 region is CAISEGQSTGELFF. The CDR3 bases are TGTGCCATCAGTGAGGGACAGAGCACCGGGGAGCTGTTTTTT.

The rearrangement joins TRBV30 to TRBJ2-7; TRBD1 might be the D (5 bases). The ends were cut back, 4 bases at V and 2 bases at J, with 6 bases in the middle. The CDR3 contains 11 residues. Germline-derived CDR1 and CDR2 are GTSNPN and SVGIG (reference sequence). The CDR3 DNA is TGTGCCTGGACAGGGACCTACGAGCAGTACTTC. Amino acid sequence: CAWTGTYEQYF.

The chain recombines TRBV5-1 with TRBJ1-2; 7 nucleotides match TRBD1. Germline values: CDR1 SGHRS, CDR2 YFSETQ. After removal of 0 bases from V and 5 bases from J, the junction contained 7 bases not matched to a gene. CDR3 size: 15 residues. This CDR3 reads CASSLAGTVKYGYTF. The CDR3 DNA sequence: TGCGCCAGCAGCTTGGCCGGGACAGTGAAATATGGCTACACCTTC.

V usage is TRBV10-3 and J usage is TRBJ2-6; D is ambiguous. Germline CDR1 ENHRY, CDR2 SYGVKD. The CDR3 runs 13 residues. Trimming left V 7 bases short and J 3 bases short, with 7 bases between. This chain's CDR3 is CAITKGGANVLTF. CDR3 in DNA: TGTGCCATCACTAAGGGTGGGGCCAACGTCCTGACTTTC.

V and J are TRBV6-5 and TRBJ2-7; D not certain. The CDR3 is made up of 15 amino acids. Germline CDR1 is MNHEY and CDR2 is SVGAGI. Trimming removed 7 bases at V and 0 bases at J, with 16 bases between. CDR3 DNA: TGTGCCAGCACCCCAAGGGTGAGCCTCTCCTACGAGCAGTACTTC. It codes for CASTPRVSLSYEQYF.

This chain connects TRBV4-3 to TRBJ1-1; D perhaps matches TRBD1 (6 bases). V dropped 4 bases and J dropped 11 bases, with 17 bases sitting between them. The CDR3 extends over 13 amino acids. Germline values: CDR1 LGHNA, CDR2 YSLEER. CDR3: CASSPLTGIEAFF. The CDR3 region has the DNA TGCGCCAGCAGCCCGTTGACAGGAATCGAGGCTTTCTTT.

V and J are TRBV28 and TRBJ2-1; 16 bases map to TRBD2. This CDR3 region has 17 residues. CDR1 is MDHEN, CDR2 SYDVKM, per germline. V dropped 4 bases and J dropped 12; count of bases not matched to a gene: 12. This CDR3 is CASSSPPGTSGRAWQFF. The CDR3 nucleotides read TGTGCCAGCAGTTCGCCTCCTGGGACTAGCGGGAGGGCCTGGCAGTTCTTC.

The V gene is TRBV4-1, the J gene TRBJ2-7, with D possibly being TRBD2 (6 bases). The CDR3 consists of 14 residues. Germline V gives CDR1 MGHRA, CDR2 YSYEKL. V lost 0 bases and J lost 3, with 9 bases in between. The CDR3 is CASSQEIADYEQYF. In DNA, the CDR3 is TGCGCCAGCAGCCAAGAAATAGCGGACTACGAGCAGTACTTC.

The V and J genes are TRBV19 and TRBJ2-5, with D possibly TRBD2 on 5 matching bases. The CDR3 sequence is 16 residues long. V was clipped by 3 bases and J by 0 bases, with 14 bases between them. Germline V CDR1 and CDR2: LNHDA, SQIVND (reference sequence). CDR3 protein: CASSMDRGPYQETQYF. The CDR3, as DNA: TGTGCCAGTAGTATGGATAGAGGGCCCTACCAAGAGACCCAGTACTTC.

V and J are TRBV5-1 and TRBJ2-1, with 7 bases lining up with TRBD1. CDR1 and CDR2 from the germline V gene are SGHRS and YFSETQ. V trimming: 0 bases; J trimming: 0 bases; junction bases outside the gene matches: 3. CDR3 length: 16 residues. Here the CDR3 DNA reads TGCGCCAGCAGCTTGGAAGGGGGCTTCTCCTACAATGAGCAGTTCTTC. Amino acids: CASSLEGGFSYNEQFF.

This chain connects TRBV10-3 to TRBJ2-2; weak D call: TRBD2 (6 bases). Germline V gives CDR1 ENHRY, CDR2 SYGVKD. The CDR3 totals 15 residues. Trimming left V 3 bases short and J 5 bases short, with 13 bases between. The CDR3 sequence: CAISDSGGRTGELFF. The CDR3, as DNA: TGTGCCATCAGTGATTCAGGAGGGAGAACCGGGGAGCTGTTTTTT.

The chain is built from TRBV18 and TRBJ2-5, with 14 nucleotides matching TRBD2. Germline-derived CDR1 and CDR2 are KGHSH and LQKENI. With 6 bases clipped from V and 5 bases from J, the junction kept 5 bases outside the gene matches. This CDR3 has 15 amino acids. The CDR3 loop reads CASSPRTSGGETQYF. DNA of the CDR3: TGTGCCAGCTCGCCTCGGACTAGCGGGGGGGAGACCCAGTACTTC.

The V gene is TRBV28, the J gene TRBJ1-5; D remains ambiguous. The CDR3 loop spans 13 amino acids. Germline CDR1 and CDR2: MDHEN and SYDVKM. V was pared by 3 bases and J by 4 bases, with 7 bases between. The CDR3 loop reads CASSFSGNQPQHF. DNA for the CDR3: TGTGCCAGCAGTTTTTCGGGAAATCAGCCCCAGCATTTT.

The gene calls are TRBV19 and TRBJ2-1, with 7 bases identical to TRBD2. V was pared by 6 bases and J by 8 bases, with 16 bases of the junction left unmatched. The CDR3 extends over 16 amino acids. Germline CDR1 is LNHDA and CDR2 is SQIVND (reference sequence). The CDR3 nucleotides read TGTGCCAGTAGCCAAACGACTAGCCCCTATGTCGATGAGCAGTTCTTC. It translates to CASSQTTSPYVDEQFF.

The chain has TRBV27 and TRBJ2-3; D is uncertain. With 3 bases removed from V and 4 bases from J, the gap between germline ends came to 2 bases. CDR3 length: 11 residues. Per germline, CDR1 MNHEY and CDR2 SMNVEV (reference sequence). The CDR3: CASSFSDTQYF. In nucleotides, the CDR3 is TGTGCCAGCAGTTTCTCAGATACGCAGTATTTT.

In its sample, this clone was seen a few times. The rearrangement joins TRBV19 to TRBJ2-7; weak D call: TRBD1 (5 bases). CDR3 size: 14 residues. V was clipped by 4 bases and J by 4 bases, with 14 bases between them. Per the germline V gene, CDR1 is LNHDA and CDR2 is SQIVND (reference sequence). This chain's CDR3 is CASSRDPDRYEQYF. As DNA, the CDR3 is TGTGCCAGTAGTAGAGATCCCGACAGATACGAGCAGTACTTC.

This chain connects TRBV5-1 to TRBJ2-2, with unresolved D. CDR1 is SGHRS, CDR2 YFSETQ, per germline. V was shortened by 1 base and J by 5 bases, with 12 bases between the two germline ends. The CDR3 covers 15 residues. The chain's CDR3 is CASSLPGSPTGELFF. The CDR3, as DNA: TGCGCCAGCAGCTTGCCGGGCAGTCCGACCGGGGAGCTGTTTTTT.

In its sample, this clone was seen a few times. V and J are TRBV27 and TRBJ1-1; weak D call: TRBD1 (6 bases). Per germline, CDR1 MNHEY and CDR2 SMNVEV (reference sequence). Trimming took off 6 bases at V and 6 bases at J, with 14 bases between the two ends. The CDR3 length is 13 residues. The CDR3 coding sequence is TGTGCCAGCAGCCTTAACAGGGAGGCTGAAGCTTTCTTT. Translated: CASSLNREAEAFF.

The V and J genes are TRBV7-9 and TRBJ2-1; 12 nucleotides align to TRBD2. The ends lost 3 bases at V and 7 bases at J; junction bases unmatched: 7. The germline gives CDR1 SEHNR, CDR2 FQNEAQ (reference sequence). The CDR3 is 16 amino acids. DNA for the CDR3: TGTGCCAGCAGCTTTAGGCTAGCGGGAGGGCCAAATGAGCAGTTCTTC. Its protein is CASSFRLAGGPNEQFF. The whole variable domain, remainder taken from reference TRBV7-9 and TRBJ2-1, is DTGVSQNPRHKITKRGQNVTFRCDPISEHNRLYWYRQTLGQGPEFLTYFQNEAQLEKSRLLSDRFSAERPKGSFSTLEIQRTEQGDSAMYLCASSFRLAGGPNEQFFGPGTRLTVL.

The chain carries TRBV5-4 and TRBJ2-2; TRBD2 agrees at 7 bases. This CDR3 has 19 amino acids. After removal of 4 bases from V and 0 bases from J, the junction contained 15 bases not matched to a gene. Germline V CDR1 and CDR2: SGHNT, YYREEE (reference sequence). The CDR3 is CASSPRTRIVSTNTGELFF. For the CDR3, the DNA is TGTGCCAGCAGCCCCAGGACTAGAATAGTTTCCACGAACACCGGGGAGCTGTTTTTT.

The CDR3 nucleotides are TGTGCCAGCAGGCCCCCGGACATACAAGAGACCCAGTACTTC. This sequence encodes CASRPPDIQETQYF. J is TRBJ2-5 and V is TRBV2; possibly TRBD1 for D (5 bases). This CDR3 region has 14 residues. In germline, CDR1 is SNHLY, CDR2 FYNNEI. Trimming left V 6 bases short and J 2 bases short, with 13 bases between. Supplemented by reference TRBV2 and TRBJ2-5, the full variable domain reads EPEVTQTPSHQVTQMGQEVILRCVPISNHLYFYWYRQILGQKVEFLVSFYNNEISEKSEIFDDQFSVERPDGSNFTLKIRSTKLEDSAMYFCASRPPDIQETQYFGPGTRLLVL.

The CDR3 bases are TGTGCCAGCAGCTTATTAGCGGGAGTGGGTGACGAGCAGTACTTC. Its protein product is CASSLLAGVGDEQYF. The chain combines TRBV7-9 with TRBJ2-7; 9 bases are a match to TRBD2. Germline V gene sequence: CDR1 SEHNR, CDR2 FQNEAQ (reference sequence). With V trimmed by 2 bases and J by 5 bases, 7 bases remained unmatched. The CDR3 contains 15 residues.

This clone showed up just once. The chain has TRBV30 and TRBJ2-1, with D maybe TRBD2 (5 bases). V dropped 0 bases and J dropped 7 bases, with 13 bases sitting between them. The germline V gene has CDR1 GTSNPN and CDR2 SVGIG (reference sequence). This CDR3 has 14 residues. The chain's CDR3 is CAWSVRASGNEQFF. The CDR3 DNA reads TGTGCCTGGAGTGTACGGGCCTCGGGGAATGAGCAGTTCTTC.

The chain uses TRBV18 and TRBJ2-1; D may be TRBD1 (6 bases). The CDR3 extends over 14 amino acids. V lost 2 bases to trimming and J lost 4 bases, with 9 bases between them. The germline V gene encodes CDR1 KGHSH and CDR2 LQKENI. The CDR3 reads CASSPGGEYNEQFF. The CDR3 DNA sequence: TGTGCCAGCTCACCAGGGGGCGAATACAATGAGCAGTTCTTC.

The chain links TRBV5-1 to TRBJ2-7, with D perhaps matching TRBD2 (6 bases). Trimming left V 4 bases short and J 3 bases short, with 14 bases between. Germline V gene sequence: CDR1 SGHRS, CDR2 YFSETQ. This CDR3 contains 14 residues. This chain's CDR3 is CASSPTGLVYEQYF. CDR3 sequence (DNA): TGCGCCAGCAGCCCAACGGGACTCGTCTACGAGCAGTACTTC.

This clone was counted between two and nine times. CDR3 sequence: CASMVRGTNIQYF. For the CDR3, the DNA is TGTGCCAGCATGGTAAGGGGTACGAACATTCAGTACTTC. The gene calls are TRBV7-9 and TRBJ2-4, with a weak D call TRBD1 (5 bases). Trimming removed 7 bases at V and 7 bases at J, with 14 bases between. Germline V CDR1 and CDR2: SEHNR, FQNEAQ (reference sequence). This CDR3 contains 13 residues.

This sequence joins TRBV10-3 and TRBJ1-1, with D possibly TRBD1 on 5 matching bases. The CDR3 is 16 amino acids. The V end was cut by 0 bases, the J end by 0 bases, with 11 bases between. Per the germline V gene, CDR1 is ENHRY and CDR2 is SYGVKD. The CDR3 nucleotides are TGTGCCATCAGTGAGTCCAGGGAATACATGAACACTGAAGCTTTCTTT. Translation gives CAISESREYMNTEAFF.

This clone was seen a single time. V usage is TRBV9 and J usage is TRBJ2-7, with D perhaps given as TRBD1 or TRBD2 (5 bases each). The CDR3 spans 16 residues. Trimming removed 0 bases at V and 2 bases at J, with 15 bases between. Germline assignment: CDR1 SGDLS and CDR2 YYNGEE. The CDR3 nucleotides are TGTGCCAGCAGCGTAGCTGGGGGTTTCAGCCCCTACGAGCAGTACTTC. Its translation: CASSVAGGFSPYEQYF.

The rearrangement links TRBV30 to TRBJ2-2; 8 bases match TRBD2. The CDR3 has 18 residues. Germline CDR1 is GTSNPN and CDR2 is SVGIG (reference sequence). V gave up 0 bases and J gave up 3 bases; unmatched junction bases: 12. CDR3 loop: CAWSVVCGASGYTGELFF. CDR3 in DNA: TGTGCCTGGAGTGTAGTGTGCGGGGCTAGCGGGTACACCGGGGAGCTGTTTTTT. The complete variable domain, with remaining parts taken from reference TRBV30 and TRBJ2-2, reads SQTIHQWPATLVQPVGSPLSLECTVEGTSNPNLYWYRQAAGRGLQLLFYSVGIGQISSEVPQNLSASRPQDRQFILSSKKLLLSDSGFYLCAWSVVCGASGYTGELFFGEGSRLTVL.

The CDR3 bases are TGTGCCAGCAGTTACAGGACGGATAATGAAAAACTGTTTTTT. It encodes CASSYRTDNEKLFF. V is TRBV6-6 and J is TRBJ1-4; no clear D gene. V was trimmed by 2 bases and J by 4 bases, leaving 8 bases between them. Germline CDR1 and CDR2: MNHNY and SVGAGI (reference sequence). The CDR3 has 14 amino acids.

V is TRBV5-5 and J is TRBJ1-2, with 8 bases fitting TRBD1. Germline V CDR1 and CDR2: SGHKS, YYEKEE (reference sequence). The CDR3 runs 16 residues. The trim removed 2 bases at V and 4 bases at J, leaving 10 bases unmatched. The DNA of the CDR3 is TGTGCCAGCAGCTTAATGGACAGGGCAGTACGCTATGGCTACACCTTC. Its translation: CASSLMDRAVRYGYTF. Filled out from reference TRBV5-5 and TRBJ1-2, the complete variable domain reads DAGVTQSPTHLIKTRGQQVTLRCSPISGHKSVSWYQQVLGQGPQFIFQYYEKEERGRGNFPDRFSARQFPNYSSELNVNALLLGDSALYLCASSLMDRAVRYGYTFGSGTRLTVV.

As for this clone: Germline is not matched at one junction end, which may reflect a read error. The rearrangement links TRBV6-6 to TRBJ1-4; D possibly corresponds to TRBD1 (5 bases). CDR1 and CDR2 from the germline V gene are MNHNY and SVGAGI (reference sequence). The CDR3 consists of 12 residues. The CDR3 DNA reads as TGTGCCAGCAGTTACTCTGGCACAGGAAAGTATTTT. Protein: CASSYSGTGKYF.